This TCR beta chain stems from a study of blood T cells in healthy people across ages. The people who gave samples were healthy Caucasians from Russia, aged about 6 to 100. Sample-barcoded 5' priming and a J-beta primer mix drove a second PCR of 7 to 11 cycles. Each CDR3 protein gets one entry after TCRdb re-called the 5' RACE reads with MiXCR. The table includes roughly 800,000 distinct CDR3 sequences, 25% detected once. This clonotype was counted a few times. This CDR3 spans 16 amino acids. Germline V CDR1 and CDR2: SGHAT, FQNNGV. These data also formed part of another study, on T cells of mothers and their children.

Sequenced material: blood. The chain is built from TRBV11-2 and TRBJ2-1, with no clear D. The closer fit of TRBJ2-7 to the DNA end suggests the J call may be wrong. The receptor comes from a boy younger than 18 in good health. The CDR3 spells CASSLDVEYTVYEQYF. The CDR3 nucleotides read TGTGCCAGCAGCTTAGATGTGGAGTACACCGTTTACGAGCAGTACTTC.